This record covers a single T cell receptor (beta chain). In the original processing: Quantification of nucleated cells was approximated via reference gene primer amplification. TCRdb keeps only in-frame clones here, not all; method: immunoSEQ multiplex PCR. V and J calls and clone size come straight from that table; D and trimming were deduced from the DNA. Of 200,000 to 250,000 clones in the sample, more than 85% are singletons; the top ten hold roughly 1.6%. The data were obtained in a study of blood T cell repertoires in COVID-19. This CDR3 spans 19 amino acids. Trimming cost V 1 base and J 4 bases; bases outside gene matches: 15. Germline loops: CDR1 LGHNA, CDR2 YNFKEQ. Across about two dozen US areas, participants ranged in age from roughly 18 to 95 years. In assigning cohorts, the study relied on participant-reported clinical history. Cohort 3 recovered donors had two negative PCRs, clearance, or symptom resolution.

The rearrangement uses TRBV4-2 and TRBJ1-3; TRBD1 agrees at 8 bases. Sequencing input: PBMCs or T cells enriched from blood (not recorded which). This TCR was sampled from a woman between 50 and 59 years old who had recovered from COVID-19. Here the CDR3 reads CASSQGYPPGRGLGNTIYF. The CDR3 coding sequence is TGTGCCAGCAGCCAAGGCTATCCTCCAGGCAGGGGGCTGGGAAACACCATATATTTT.